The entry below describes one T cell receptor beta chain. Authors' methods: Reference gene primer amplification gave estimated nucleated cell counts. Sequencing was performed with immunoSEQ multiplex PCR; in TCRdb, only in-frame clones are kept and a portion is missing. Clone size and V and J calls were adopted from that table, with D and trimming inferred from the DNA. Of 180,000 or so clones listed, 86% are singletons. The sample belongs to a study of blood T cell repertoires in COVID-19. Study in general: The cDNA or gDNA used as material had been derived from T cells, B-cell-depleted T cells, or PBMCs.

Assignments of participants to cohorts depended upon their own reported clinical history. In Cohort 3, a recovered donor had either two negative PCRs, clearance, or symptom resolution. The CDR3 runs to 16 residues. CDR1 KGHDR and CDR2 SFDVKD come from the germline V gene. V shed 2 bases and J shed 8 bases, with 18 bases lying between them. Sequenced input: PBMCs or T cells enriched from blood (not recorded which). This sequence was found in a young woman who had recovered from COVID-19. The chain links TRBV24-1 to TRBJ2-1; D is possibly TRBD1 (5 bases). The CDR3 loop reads CATSDSYAGLGHEQFF. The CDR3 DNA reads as TGTGCCACCAGTGATTCATATGCAGGGTTGGGCCATGAGCAGTTCTTC.